The 20 T cell receptor beta chains in this list originate from one sample, sequenced in a study of T cell changes during pregnancy in multiple sclerosis. Assay: immunoSEQ multiplex PCR; the TCRdb copy retains only in-frame clones and omits some. The top ten clones hold over 1.3% of a sample with roughly 69,000 clones, roughly 94% of them seen once. Sequences were derived from peripheral blood, sampled after pregnancy. These receptor sequences come from a female donor with multiple sclerosis, enrolled in a pregnancy study.

The CDR3 DNA follows: TGTGCCAGTAGTATCCGGGTCAATGAGCAGTTCTTC. This codes for CASSIRVNEQFF. The J gene is TRBJ2-1, the V gene TRBV19; no reliable D call. The germline CDR1 and CDR2 sequences are LNHDA and SQIVND (reference sequence). V shed 3 bases and J shed 6 bases, with 6 bases lying between them. The length of the CDR3 is 12 residues.

This chain uses TRBV30 with TRBJ2-1, with D possibly matching TRBD2 (6 bases). This CDR3 has 14 residues. Germline V gene lookup returns CDR1 GTSNPN and CDR2 SVGIG (reference sequence). V lost 6 bases, J lost 8 bases, and 20 bases lay in between. CDR3 in DNA: TGTGCCTGCGGGGGACTTGCCGGCGGCCATGAGCAGTTCTTC. As protein: CACGGLAGGHEQFF.

The V gene is TRBV28, the J gene TRBJ1-5; D is ambiguous. The germline V gene encodes CDR1 MDHEN and CDR2 SYDVKM. Between the trimmed V and J ends, which lost 7 bases and 1 base, there was a span of 11 bases. CDR3 length equals 14 residues. The CDR3 region is CASTLYQSNQPQHF. The DNA of the CDR3 is TGTGCCAGCACCCTGTATCAGAGCAATCAGCCCCAGCATTTT. Based on the CDR3 plus reference TRBV28 and TRBJ1-5, the full variable domain is DVKVTQSSRYLVKRTGEKVFLECVQDMDHENMFWYRQDPGLGLRLIYFSYDVKMKEKGDIPEGYSVSREKKERFSLILESASTNQTSMYLCASTLYQSNQPQHFGDGTRLSIL.

The table lists this clone with a few counts. The chain combines TRBV28 with TRBJ2-7; D not resolved. Trimming took off 2 bases at V and 2 bases at J, with 7 bases between the two ends. This CDR3 is 13 amino acids long. Germline loops: CDR1 MDHEN, CDR2 SYDVKM. CDR3 DNA sequence: TGTGCCAGCAGTTTAGGCAGGACCTACGAGCAGTACTTC. It specifies CASSLGRTYEQYF.

The CDR3 DNA sequence: TGCGCCAGCAGCCAAGCCGCGGGACAGGGGGCGGACACCGGGGAGCTGTTTTTT. It encodes CASSQAAGQGADTGELFF. This chain joins TRBV4-3 and TRBJ2-2; TRBD1 matches at 12 bases. This CDR3 region has 18 residues. Trimming at V came to 1 base and at J to 3 bases, leaving 6 bases not matched to a gene. CDR1 is LGHNA and CDR2 is YSLEER in the germline V gene.

This chain links TRBV12-5 with TRBJ2-3; D ambiguous. The CDR3 sequence is 12 residues long. Germline values: CDR1 LGHNT, CDR2 FRNRAP. V was clipped by 2 bases and J by 5 bases, with 5 bases between them. CDR3 bases: TGTGCTAGTGGTTTGCAACTAGATACGCAGTATTTT. Its protein is CASGLQLDTQYF.

The chain is built from TRBV25-1 and TRBJ1-2, with 9 bases lining up with TRBD1. The CDR3 has 13 residues. With 3 bases clipped from V and 8 bases from J, the junction kept 4 bases outside the gene matches. The germline V gene has CDR1 MGHDK and CDR2 SYGVNS. Here the CDR3 reads CASSETGGGGYTF. The CDR3 coding sequence is TGTGCCAGCAGTGAGACAGGGGGAGGCGGCTACACCTTC.

The V gene is TRBV7-7, the J gene TRBJ2-1; 9 bases line up with TRBD1. The V gene end was trimmed by 5 bases and the J gene end by 10 bases; junction bases not matched to a gene: 6. This CDR3 has 13 amino acids. The germline V gene has CDR1 SSHAT and CDR2 FNYEAQ (reference sequence). DNA of the CDR3: TGTGCCAGCAGCGTTACAGGGGGCCGGGAGCAGTTCTTC. Translated, it gives CASSVTGGREQFF. The full variable domain, completed using reference TRBV7-7 and TRBJ2-1, is GAGVSQSPRYKVTKRGQDVTLRCDPISSHATLYWYQQALGQGPEFLTYFNYEAQPDKSGLPSDRFSAERPEGSISTLTIQRTEQRDSAMYRCASSVTGGREQFFGPGTRLTVL.

The chain uses TRBV9 and TRBJ2-2, with TRBD2 identical over 7 bases. This CDR3 comprises 14 residues. CDR1 SGDLS and CDR2 YYNGEE come from the germline V gene. Trimming at V came to 0 bases and at J to 8 bases, leaving 4 bases not matched to a gene. Here the CDR3 reads CASSVEAGRGELFF. The CDR3 bases are TGTGCCAGCAGCGTAGAGGCCGGGAGGGGGGAGCTGTTTTTT.

CDR3 sequence (DNA): TGTGCCAGCAGCGGAGGACTAGCGGGAGTGGGCGAGCAGTACTTC. Translating it yields CASSGGLAGVGEQYF. The genes are TRBV7-6 and TRBJ2-7; 13 bases are a match to TRBD2. CDR3 length: 15 residues. J lost 6 bases, V lost 5 bases, and 7 bases had no gene match. Germline V CDR1 and CDR2: SGHVS, FNYEAQ.

CDR3 residues: CASSPGLAGTRQTQYF. As DNA, the CDR3 is TGTGCCAGTAGTCCAGGACTAGCGGGAACCCGGCAGACCCAGTACTTC. The gene calls are TRBV19 and TRBJ2-5; TRBD2 matches 12 bases. The CDR3 spans 16 residues. Germline lookup yields CDR1 LNHDA and CDR2 SQIVND (reference sequence). V was pared by 5 bases and J by 6 bases, with 10 bases of the junction left unmatched. Full variable domain (remainder filled in from reference TRBV19 and TRBJ2-5): DGGITQSPKYLFRKEGQNVTLSCEQNLNHDAMYWYRQDPGQGLRLIYYSQIVNDFQKGDIAEGYSVSREKKESFPLTVTSAQKNPTAFYLCASSPGLAGTRQTQYFGPGTRLLVL.

The V and J genes are TRBV5-1 and TRBJ2-1, with 11 bases aligning to TRBD2. The V segment lost 6 bases and the J segment 5 bases; nucleotides outside the gene matches: 7. CDR3 length equals 15 residues. The germline V gene encodes CDR1 SGHRS and CDR2 YFSETQ. CDR3 protein: CASTYDSGRDNEQFF. In DNA form, the CDR3 reads TGCGCCAGCACCTATGATAGCGGGAGGGACAATGAGCAGTTCTTC. The full variable domain, in which reference TRBV5-1 and TRBJ2-1 provide the parts outside the CDR3, is KAGVTQTPRYLIKTRGQQVTLSCSPISGHRSVSWYQQTPGQGLQFLFEYFSETQRNKGNFPGRFSGRQFSNSRSEMNVSTLELGDSALYLCASTYDSGRDNEQFFGPGTRLTVL.

DNA of the CDR3: TGTGCCAGCAGTTCGGGACAGGGACTGATAGTAACTGAAGCTTTCTTT. Translation gives CASSSGQGLIVTEAFF. The J gene is TRBJ1-1, the V gene TRBV28; 9 nucleotides align to TRBD1. CDR3 size: 16 residues. Trimming took 4 bases from V and 5 from J; bases not matched to a gene: 11. Germline V lookup: CDR1 MDHEN, CDR2 SYDVKM. The full variable domain, rest sourced from reference TRBV28 and TRBJ1-1, is DVKVTQSSRYLVKRTGEKVFLECVQDMDHENMFWYRQDPGLGLRLIYFSYDVKMKEKGDIPEGYSVSREKKERFSLILESASTNQTSMYLCASSSGQGLIVTEAFFGQGTRLTVV.

The J gene is TRBJ1-2, the V gene TRBV5-5; 9 bases are shared with TRBD1. CDR1 SGHKS and CDR2 YYEKEE come from the germline V gene (reference sequence). With 2 bases clipped from V and 6 bases from J, the junction kept 5 bases outside the gene matches. The CDR3 contains 14 residues. The CDR3 sequence: CASSLYRGQDGYTF. CDR3 DNA sequence: TGTGCCAGCAGCTTATACAGGGGGCAGGATGGCTACACCTTC.

The chain carries TRBV6-5 and TRBJ2-7, with a possible D match to TRBD1 (6 bases). Trimming pared 0 bases from V and 6 bases from J, leaving 18 bases between. Germline lookup yields CDR1 MNHEY and CDR2 SVGAGI. The CDR3 loop spans 16 amino acids. CDR3 DNA: TGTGCCAGCAGTTACTCCTATGGATCCCACAGGGCCGAGCAGTACTTC. Protein: CASSYSYGSHRAEQYF.

The chain combines TRBV6-5 with TRBJ2-1, with 7 bases matching TRBD1. Germline CDR1 MNHEY, CDR2 SVGAGI. Trimming cost V 2 bases and J 4 bases; bases outside gene matches: 5. CDR3 length equals 15 residues. The DNA of the CDR3 is TGTGCCAGCAGTTACGGTGACAGGGCGTACAATGAGCAGTTCTTC. Translation: CASSYGDRAYNEQFF.

The chain recombines TRBV7-2 with TRBJ2-7, with 13 nucleotides matching TRBD2. The CDR3 is 14 amino acids. The J segment lost 11 bases and the V segment lost 2 bases, leaving 6 bases of the junction unmatched. Looked up from germline, CDR1 is SGHTA and CDR2 is FQGNSA. The CDR3 DNA is TGTGCCAGCAGCTTAACACTAGCGGGAGGGCCGGAGTACTTC. Protein sequence: CASSLTLAGGPEYF. Combining the CDR3 with reference TRBV7-2 and TRBJ2-7 gives the whole variable domain GAGVSQSPSNKVTEKGKDVELRCDPISGHTALYWYRQSLGQGLEFLIYFQGNSAPDKSGLPSDRFSAERTGGSVSTLTIQRTQQEDSAVYLCASSLTLAGGPEYFGPGTRLTVT.

The genes are TRBV30 and TRBJ2-7; D may be TRBD2 (6 bases). Germline V gives CDR1 GTSNPN, CDR2 SVGIG (reference sequence). This CDR3 has 14 amino acids. V was shortened by 5 bases and J by 2 bases, with 16 bases between the two germline ends. CDR3 sequence reads: CAWGRENGPYEQYF. The CDR3 coding sequence is TGTGCCTGGGGACGGGAGAATGGTCCCTACGAGCAGTACTTC.

In this sample, this clone turned up once. This chain joins TRBV6-6 and TRBJ2-3, with TRBD1 as a possible D gene (6 bases). Looked up from germline, CDR1 is MNHNY and CDR2 is SVGAGI (reference sequence). The CDR3 loop spans 14 amino acids. The V end lost 10 bases, the J end lost 2 bases, and 16 bases lay between the germline ends. The DNA of the CDR3 is TGTGCCACCATGGACAGCCCTACCACAGATACGCAGTATTTT. It translates to CATMDSPTTDTQYF.

The chain joins TRBV10-2 to TRBJ1-3; no reliable D call. The germline V and J ends were trimmed by 0 bases and 3 bases, with 3 bases remaining between them. In germline, CDR1 is WSHSY, CDR2 SAAADI. The CDR3 spans 13 residues. The chain's CDR3 is CASSESGGNTIYF. CDR3 nucleotides: TGCGCCAGCAGTGAGTCCGGTGGAAACACCATATATTTT.